This is a list of T cell receptor beta chains from one sample in a study of T cells in tumors after PD-1 blockade. Clones were read by immunoSEQ multiplex PCR, and TCRdb kept only the in-frame ones, dropping some. This sample has about 16,000 clones, with around 79% found just once. The sequences come from PBMCs, collected after anti-PD-1 treatment. The receptor source for this set is a human donor with basal cell carcinoma. Both conserved end residues are part of each CDR3. A D gene is named only where the DNA matches it firmly. Clone size is shown for a subset of rows, as once, few, many or a class of expanded clone.

DNA,CDR3,D,size,V,J
TGTGCCAGCAGCCCACCCCCGGGGAGGTCTAATGAAAAACTGTTTTTT,CASSPPPGRSNEKLFF,-,once,TRBV7-9,TRBJ1-4
TGTGCCAGCAGTGAACTTCAGGGGAGCACCATATATTTT,CASSELQGSTIYF,-,-,TRBV6-1,TRBJ1-3
TGCGCCAGCAGCTTGGGGCAGCGGGAGGGCACAGATACGCAGTATTTT,CASSLGQREGTDTQYF,TRBD2,-,TRBV5-1,TRBJ2-3
TGTGCCAGCAGCTTTCTTCCGGGACAGGGGATGAATGAGCAGTTCTTC,CASSFLPGQGMNEQFF,TRBD1,-,TRBV13,TRBJ2-1
TGCGCCAGCAGCTTGTCCCTCGAGCAGTACTTC,CASSLSLEQYF,-,-,TRBV5-1,TRBJ2-7
TGTGCCAGCAGCGAAACAGACTACGAGCAGTACTTC,CASSETDYEQYF,-,large,TRBV5-5,TRBJ2-7
TGCGCCAGCAGCTTGAGACAGTCAAGCTCCTACAATGAGCAGTTCTTC,CASSLRQSSSYNEQFF,-,-,TRBV5-1,TRBJ2-1
TGTGCCAGCGAGTCGGACAACTCCTACGAGCAGTACTTC,CASESDNSYEQYF,-,-,TRBV7-2,TRBJ2-7
TGTGCCAGCAGTTCTGGACAGGGGGCCCCAAACACTGAAGCTTTCTTT,CASSSGQGAPNTEAFF,TRBD1,once,TRBV27,TRBJ1-1
TGTGCCAGCAGCCAAGAACAGGGCCGGGGAGCTTTCTTT,CASSQEQGRGAFF,-,few,TRBV14,TRBJ1-1
TGTGCCAGCAGCTGGGGAGGGGACTTCGGTGGCTACACCTTC,CASSWGGDFGGYTF,-,-,TRBV5-5,TRBJ1-2
TGTGCCAGCAGTTTATTCCAGGGGGCGAGTGAGCAGTACTTC,CASSLFQGASEQYF,TRBD1,-,TRBV28,TRBJ2-7
TGTGCCAGCTGTTATGGGTGGGCGGGGGCGGGGAGCTCCTACAATGAGCAGTTCTTC,CASCYGWAGAGSSYNEQFF,-,-,TRBV2,TRBJ2-1
TGTGCCAGCAAATTCCTCGTATCAAACACTGAAGCTTTCTTT,CASKFLVSNTEAFF,-,-,TRBV28,TRBJ1-1
TGTGCCAGCTCACCTGGTAGGAGTGAAAAACTGTTTTTT,CASSPGRSEKLFF,-,-,TRBV18,TRBJ1-4
TGTGCCAGCAGTGGGGGGGTCTACGAGCAGTACTTC,CASSGGVYEQYF,-,-,TRBV2,TRBJ2-7
TGTGCCAGCAGCCAAGATGGGACTAGAATGGCGGATACGCAGTATTTT,CASSQDGTRMADTQYF,TRBD2,-,TRBV4-2,TRBJ2-3
TGTGCCAGCAGTTACTCGGGACAGACGGACTCGGGGGCCCAGTACTTC,CASSYSGQTDSGAQYF,-,few,TRBV6-2/TRBV6-3,TRBJ2-5
TGCGCCAGCAGCTTGGTAGGGGGAGGGGGCACAGATACGCAGTATTTT,CASSLVGGGGTDTQYF,-,-,TRBV5-1,TRBJ2-3
TGTGCCAGCAGCTTAACACAGGGTGACAATGAGCAGTTCTTC,CASSLTQGDNEQFF,-,-,TRBV7-3,TRBJ2-1
TGTGCCAGCAGCCAAAGTCTAGGACAGGGGAGCAACACCTTC,CASSQSLGQGSNTF,TRBD1,-,TRBV3-1/TRBV3-2,TRBJ1-2
TGTGCCAGCAGTTTATGCGATCCAGGACAGCGAAAGGGTTGCTGGGGCTACACCTTC,CASSLCDPGQRKGCWGYTF,-,-,TRBV28,TRBJ1-2
TGTGCCAGCAGCGTAGCTACCGGAGGAACCGGGGAGCTGTTTTTT,CASSVATGGTGELFF,-,-,TRBV9,TRBJ2-2
TGTGCCAGCAGCCCGGACGGAACCTACGAGCAGTACTTC,CASSPDGTYEQYF,-,-,TRBV2,TRBJ2-7
TGTGCCAGCAGCTACCCGGGGGGGAGCACCGGGGAGCTGTTTTTT,CASSYPGGSTGELFF,TRBD2,once,TRBV7-3,TRBJ2-2
TGTGCCAGCAGCTTGATACAGCACAATCAGCCCCAGCATTTT,CASSLIQHNQPQHF,-,once,TRBV5-5,TRBJ1-5